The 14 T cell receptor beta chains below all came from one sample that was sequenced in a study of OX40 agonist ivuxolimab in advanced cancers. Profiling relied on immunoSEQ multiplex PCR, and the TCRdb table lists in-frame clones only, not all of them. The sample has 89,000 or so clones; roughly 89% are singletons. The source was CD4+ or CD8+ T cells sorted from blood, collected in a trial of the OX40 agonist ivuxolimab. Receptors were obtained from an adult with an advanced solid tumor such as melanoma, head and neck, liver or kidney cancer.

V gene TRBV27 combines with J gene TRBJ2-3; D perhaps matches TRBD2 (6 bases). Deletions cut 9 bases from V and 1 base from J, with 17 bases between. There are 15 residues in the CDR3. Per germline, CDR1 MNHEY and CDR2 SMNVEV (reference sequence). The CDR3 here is CASSVTSSGTDTQYF. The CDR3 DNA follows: TGTGCCAGTTCCGTCACCTCTAGCGGCACAGATACGCAGTATTTT.

CDR3 region: CASSFYKAGELFF. In DNA form, the CDR3 reads TGTGCCAGCAGTTTTTATAAGGCCGGGGAGCTGTTTTTT. The chain couples TRBV27 to TRBJ2-2; D gene ambiguous. Germline values: CDR1 MNHEY, CDR2 SMNVEV (reference sequence). This CDR3 spans 13 amino acids. V lost 3 bases and J lost 6, with 8 bases in between.

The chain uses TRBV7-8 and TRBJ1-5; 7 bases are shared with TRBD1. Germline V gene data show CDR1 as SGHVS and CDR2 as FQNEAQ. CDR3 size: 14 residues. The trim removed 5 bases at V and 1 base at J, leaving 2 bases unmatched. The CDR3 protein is CASSQQGSNQPQHF. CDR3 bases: TGTGCCAGCAGCCAACAGGGGAGCAATCAGCCCCAGCATTTT.

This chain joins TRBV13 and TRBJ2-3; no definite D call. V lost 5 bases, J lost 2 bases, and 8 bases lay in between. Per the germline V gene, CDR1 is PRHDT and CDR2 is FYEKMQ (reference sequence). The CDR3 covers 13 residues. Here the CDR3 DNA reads TGTGCCAGCAGCCCTGAAATCACAGATACGCAGTATTTT. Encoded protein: CASSPEITDTQYF.

The CDR3 bases are TGTGCCAGCAGCGTAGATACAGGGACAATCACTGAAGCTTTCTTT. Translated, it gives CASSVDTGTITEAFF. V usage is TRBV9 and J usage is TRBJ1-1, with a tentative D call TRBD1 (6 bases). Per the germline V gene, CDR1 is SGDLS and CDR2 is YYNGEE. V lost 0 bases, J lost 4 bases, and 13 bases lay in between. The CDR3 is 15 amino acids.

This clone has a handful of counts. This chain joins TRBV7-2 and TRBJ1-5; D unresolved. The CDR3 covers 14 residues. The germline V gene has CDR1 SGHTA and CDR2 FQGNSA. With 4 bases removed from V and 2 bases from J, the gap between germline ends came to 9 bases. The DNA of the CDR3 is TGTGCCAGCAGCTCCCGGGAGGGCAATCAGCCCCAGCATTTT. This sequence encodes CASSSREGNQPQHF. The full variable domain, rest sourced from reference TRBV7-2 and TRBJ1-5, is GAGVSQSPSNKVTEKGKDVELRCDPISGHTALYWYRQSLGQGLEFLIYFQGNSAPDKSGLPSDRFSAERTGGSVSTLTIQRTQQEDSAVYLCASSSREGNQPQHFGDGTRLSIL.

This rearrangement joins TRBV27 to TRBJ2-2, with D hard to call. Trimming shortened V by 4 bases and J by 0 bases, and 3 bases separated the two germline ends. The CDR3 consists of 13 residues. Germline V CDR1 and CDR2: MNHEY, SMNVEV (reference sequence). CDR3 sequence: CASSYTNTGELFF. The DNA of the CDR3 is TGTGCCAGCAGTTATACGAACACCGGGGAGCTGTTTTTT.

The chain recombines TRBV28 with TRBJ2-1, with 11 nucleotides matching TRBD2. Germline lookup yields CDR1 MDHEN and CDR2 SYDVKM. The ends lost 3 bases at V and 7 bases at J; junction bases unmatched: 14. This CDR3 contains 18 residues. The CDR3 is CASSFPGLAALLGNEQFF. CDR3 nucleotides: TGTGCCAGCAGTTTCCCGGGACTAGCGGCCTTATTGGGGAATGAGCAGTTCTTC.

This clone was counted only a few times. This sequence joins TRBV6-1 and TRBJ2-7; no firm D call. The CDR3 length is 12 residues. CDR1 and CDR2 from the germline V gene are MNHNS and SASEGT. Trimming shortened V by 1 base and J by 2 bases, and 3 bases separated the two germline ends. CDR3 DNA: TGTGCCAGCAGTGAAGGGACCTACGAGCAGTACTTC. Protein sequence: CASSEGTYEQYF.

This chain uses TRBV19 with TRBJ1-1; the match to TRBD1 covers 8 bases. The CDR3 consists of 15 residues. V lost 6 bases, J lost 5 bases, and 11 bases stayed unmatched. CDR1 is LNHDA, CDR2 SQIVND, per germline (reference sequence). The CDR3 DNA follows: TGTGCCAGTAGATCTTCGGCAGGGGGCCAAACTGAAGCTTTCTTT. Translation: CASRSSAGGQTEAFF. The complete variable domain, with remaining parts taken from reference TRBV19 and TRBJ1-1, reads DGGITQSPKYLFRKEGQNVTLSCEQNLNHDAMYWYRQDPGQGLRLIYYSQIVNDFQKGDIAEGYSVSREKKESFPLTVTSAQKNPTAFYLCASRSSAGGQTEAFFGQGTRLTVV.

The CDR3 region has the DNA TGTGCCAGCTTACCCCGACAGGGGGCTCTCAATGAGCAGTTCTTC. Residues: CASLPRQGALNEQFF. The rearrangement links TRBV6-5 to TRBJ2-1, with TRBD1 matching 10 bases. CDR3 length equals 15 residues. The ends lost 8 bases at V and 6 bases at J; junction bases unmatched: 10. Germline loops: CDR1 MNHEY, CDR2 SVGAGI.

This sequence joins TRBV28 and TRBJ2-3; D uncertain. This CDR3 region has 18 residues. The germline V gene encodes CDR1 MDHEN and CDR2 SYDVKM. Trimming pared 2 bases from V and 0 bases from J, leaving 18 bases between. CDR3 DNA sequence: TGTGCCAGCAGTTTAAGGCCGACATGGACCGATAGCACAGATACGCAGTATTTT. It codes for CASSLRPTWTDSTDTQYF.

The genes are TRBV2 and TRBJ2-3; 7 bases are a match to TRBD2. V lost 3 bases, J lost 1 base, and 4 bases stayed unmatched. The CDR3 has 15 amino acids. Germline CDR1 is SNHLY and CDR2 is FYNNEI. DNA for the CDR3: TGTGCCAGCAGTGAGTCGGGGGGTGGCACAGATACGCAGTATTTT. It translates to CASSESGGGTDTQYF.

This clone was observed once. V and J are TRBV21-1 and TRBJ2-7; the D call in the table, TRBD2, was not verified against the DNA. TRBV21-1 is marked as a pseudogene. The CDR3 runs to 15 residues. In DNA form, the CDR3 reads TGTGCCAGCAGCAAACCCCCGAGGAGCTCCTACGAGCAGTACGTC. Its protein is CASSKPPRSSYEQYV.